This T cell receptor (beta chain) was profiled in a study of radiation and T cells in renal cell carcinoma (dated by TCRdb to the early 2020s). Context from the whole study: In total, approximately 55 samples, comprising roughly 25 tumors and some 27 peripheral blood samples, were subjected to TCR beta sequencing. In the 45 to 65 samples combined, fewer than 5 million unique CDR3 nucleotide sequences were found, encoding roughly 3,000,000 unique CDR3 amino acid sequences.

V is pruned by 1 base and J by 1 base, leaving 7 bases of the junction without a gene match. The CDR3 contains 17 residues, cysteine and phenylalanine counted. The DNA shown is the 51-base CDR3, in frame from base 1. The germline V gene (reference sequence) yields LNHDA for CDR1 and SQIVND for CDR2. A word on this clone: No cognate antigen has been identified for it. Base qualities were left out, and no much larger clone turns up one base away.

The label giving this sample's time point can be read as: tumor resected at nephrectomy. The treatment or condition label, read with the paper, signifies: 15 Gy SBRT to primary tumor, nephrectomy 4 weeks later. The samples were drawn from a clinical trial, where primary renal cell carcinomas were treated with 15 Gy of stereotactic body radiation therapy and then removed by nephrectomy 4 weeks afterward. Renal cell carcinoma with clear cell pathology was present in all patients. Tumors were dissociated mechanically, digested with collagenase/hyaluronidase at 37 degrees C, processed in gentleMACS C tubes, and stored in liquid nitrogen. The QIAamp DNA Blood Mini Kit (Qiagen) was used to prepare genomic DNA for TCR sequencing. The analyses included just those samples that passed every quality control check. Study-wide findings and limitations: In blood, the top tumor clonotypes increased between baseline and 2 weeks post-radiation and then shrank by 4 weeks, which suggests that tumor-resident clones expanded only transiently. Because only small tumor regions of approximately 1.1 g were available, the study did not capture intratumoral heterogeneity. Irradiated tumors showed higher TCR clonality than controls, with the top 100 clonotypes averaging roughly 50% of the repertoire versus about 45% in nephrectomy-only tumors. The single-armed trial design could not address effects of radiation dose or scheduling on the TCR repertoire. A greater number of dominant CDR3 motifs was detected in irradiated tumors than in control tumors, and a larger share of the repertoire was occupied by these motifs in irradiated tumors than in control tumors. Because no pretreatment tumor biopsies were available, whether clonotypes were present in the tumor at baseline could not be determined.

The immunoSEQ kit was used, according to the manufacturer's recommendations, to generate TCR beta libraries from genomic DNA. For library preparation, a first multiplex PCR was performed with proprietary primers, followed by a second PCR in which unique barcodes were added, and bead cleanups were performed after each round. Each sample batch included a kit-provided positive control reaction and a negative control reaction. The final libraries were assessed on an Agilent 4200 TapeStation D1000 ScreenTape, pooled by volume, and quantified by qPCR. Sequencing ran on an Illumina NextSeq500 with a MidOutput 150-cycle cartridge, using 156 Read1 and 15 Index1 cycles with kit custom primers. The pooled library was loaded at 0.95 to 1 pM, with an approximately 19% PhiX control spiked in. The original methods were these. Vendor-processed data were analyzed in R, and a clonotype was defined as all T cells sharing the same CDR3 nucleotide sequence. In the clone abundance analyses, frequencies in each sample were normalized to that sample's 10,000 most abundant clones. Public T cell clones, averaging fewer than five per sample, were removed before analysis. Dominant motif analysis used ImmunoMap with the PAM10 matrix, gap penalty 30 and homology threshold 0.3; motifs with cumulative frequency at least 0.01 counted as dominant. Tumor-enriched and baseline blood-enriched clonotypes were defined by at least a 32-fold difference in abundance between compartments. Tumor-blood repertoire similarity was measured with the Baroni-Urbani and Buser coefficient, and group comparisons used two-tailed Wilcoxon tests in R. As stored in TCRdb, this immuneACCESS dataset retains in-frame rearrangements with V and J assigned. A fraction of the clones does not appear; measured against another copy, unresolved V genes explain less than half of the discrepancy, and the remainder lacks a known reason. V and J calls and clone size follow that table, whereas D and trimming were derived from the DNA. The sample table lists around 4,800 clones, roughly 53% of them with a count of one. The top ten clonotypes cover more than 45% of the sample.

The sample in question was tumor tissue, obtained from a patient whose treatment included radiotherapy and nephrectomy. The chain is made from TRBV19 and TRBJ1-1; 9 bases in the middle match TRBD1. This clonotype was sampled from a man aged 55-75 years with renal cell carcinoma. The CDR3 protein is CASSIVGQGPENTEAFF. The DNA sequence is TGTGCCAGTAGTATAGTGGGACAGGGCCCGGAGAACACTGAAGCTTTCTTT.